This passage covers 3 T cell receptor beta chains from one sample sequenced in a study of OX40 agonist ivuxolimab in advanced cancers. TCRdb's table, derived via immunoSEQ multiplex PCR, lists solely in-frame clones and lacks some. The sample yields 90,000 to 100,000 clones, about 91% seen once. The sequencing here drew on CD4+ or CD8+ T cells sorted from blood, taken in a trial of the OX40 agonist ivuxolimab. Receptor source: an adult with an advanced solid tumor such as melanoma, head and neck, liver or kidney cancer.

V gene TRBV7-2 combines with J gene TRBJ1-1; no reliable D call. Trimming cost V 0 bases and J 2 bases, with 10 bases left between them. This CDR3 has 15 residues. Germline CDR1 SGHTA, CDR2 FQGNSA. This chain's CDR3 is CASSLADDLNTEAFF. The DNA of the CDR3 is TGTGCCAGCAGCTTAGCTGACGACCTCAACACTGAAGCTTTCTTT. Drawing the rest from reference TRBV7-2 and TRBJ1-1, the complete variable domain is GAGVSQSPSNKVTEKGKDVELRCDPISGHTALYWYRQSLGQGLEFLIYFQGNSAPDKSGLPSDRFSAERTGGSVSTLTIQRTQQEDSAVYLCASSLADDLNTEAFFGQGTRLTVV.

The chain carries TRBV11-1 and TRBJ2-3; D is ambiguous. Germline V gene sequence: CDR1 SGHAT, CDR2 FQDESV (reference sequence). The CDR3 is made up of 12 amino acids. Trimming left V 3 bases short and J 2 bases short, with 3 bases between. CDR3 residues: CASSFNTDTQYF. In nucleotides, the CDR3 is TGTGCCAGCAGCTTCAACACAGATACGCAGTATTTT.

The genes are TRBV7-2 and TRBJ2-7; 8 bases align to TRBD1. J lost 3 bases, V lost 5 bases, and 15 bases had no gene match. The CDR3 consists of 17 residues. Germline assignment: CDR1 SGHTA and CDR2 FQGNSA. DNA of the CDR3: TGTGCCAGCAGCATACGCTCCGGACAGGGTAGGGGCTACGAGCAGTACTTC. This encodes CASSIRSGQGRGYEQYF. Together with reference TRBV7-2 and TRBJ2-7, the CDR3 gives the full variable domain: GAGVSQSPSNKVTEKGKDVELRCDPISGHTALYWYRQSLGQGLEFLIYFQGNSAPDKSGLPSDRFSAERTGGSVSTLTIQRTQQEDSAVYLCASSIRSGQGRGYEQYFGPGTRLTVT.